These 12 T cell receptor beta chains were all obtained from the same sample, sequenced in a study of CD8 T cells in ankylosing spondylitis. Each CDR3 protein is one row after TCRdb ran MiXCR on the 5' RACE reads. The sample yields approximately 550,000 distinct CDR3 sequences, roughly 12% seen once. Study outcomes and limitations: A motif of 7 to 9 highly homologous TCR beta variants was seen as apparently characteristic of ankylosing spondylitis blood.

These receptors' antigens are unknown. Sequencing used blood, either unsorted or a sorted T cell fraction (not recorded which). The receptors were gathered from a male donor with ankylosing spondylitis.

This clonotype has more than one count but fewer than ten. The J gene is TRBJ2-3, the V gene TRBV6-1; D uncertain. Germline V gene lookup returns CDR1 MNHNS and CDR2 SASEGT. V was shortened by 6 bases and J by 2 bases, with 18 bases between the two germline ends. The CDR3 consists of 16 residues. The CDR3 loop reads CASSPTWRRPTDTQYF. The CDR3 bases are TGTGCCAGCAGCCCCACGTGGCGGAGACCCACAGATACGCAGTATTTT.

This chain uses TRBV6-1 with TRBJ1-3; D gene ambiguous. CDR1 MNHNS and CDR2 SASEGT come from the germline V gene. This CDR3 has 16 residues. V lost 2 bases to trimming and J lost 0 bases, with 11 bases between them. In DNA form, the CDR3 reads TGTGCCAGCAGTGAACATGGAGCATACTCTGGAAACACCATATATTTT. Its translation is CASSEHGAYSGNTIYF.

As DNA, the CDR3 is TGCGCCAGCAGCTACGGACAGGTTAGCACAGATACGCAGTATTTT. Amino acid sequence: CASSYGQVSTDTQYF. This rearrangement joins TRBV5-1 to TRBJ2-3, with 7 bases identical to TRBD1. The CDR3 consists of 15 residues. V lost 3 bases and J lost 0; bases outside the gene matches: 4. Germline CDR1 SGHRS, CDR2 YFSETQ.

There are a few counts of this clonotype. V is TRBV9 and J is TRBJ1-2; D perhaps matches TRBD1 (5 bases). This CDR3 comprises 14 residues. From germline, CDR1 is SGDLS and CDR2 YYNGEE. Trimming took off 0 bases at V and 3 bases at J, with 9 bases between the two ends. CDR3 sequence (DNA): TGTGCCAGCAGCGTAGTGGCGGGGGACTATGGCTACACCTTC. Translating it yields CASSVVAGDYGYTF.

The rearrangement joins TRBV9 to TRBJ2-3; D uncertain. This CDR3 spans 14 amino acids. Per germline, CDR1 SGDLS and CDR2 YYNGEE. The V gene lost 1 base and the J gene lost 5 bases, with 11 bases spanning the gap. CDR3 in DNA: TGTGCCAGCAGCGTAACCGCCGTCATAGATACGCAGTATTTT. This encodes CASSVTAVIDTQYF.

This clonotype was observed at least ten times. This chain joins TRBV12-3 or TRBV12-4 and TRBJ1-5; D is perhaps TRBD1 (5 bases). V dropped 6 bases and J dropped 2 bases, with 17 bases sitting between them. The CDR3 runs to 16 residues. The chain's CDR3 is CASRRGGDSRNQPQHF. In DNA, the CDR3 is TGTGCCAGCAGGCGGGGAGGGGATTCGCGCAATCAGCCCCAGCATTTT.

The V call is TRBV10-2, the J call TRBJ1-2, with 7 bases matching TRBD1. The CDR3 runs to 14 residues. V dropped 3 bases and J dropped 4; count of bases not matched to a gene: 5. The germline gives CDR1 WSHSY, CDR2 SAAADI. Here the CDR3 DNA reads TGCGCCAGCAGTGAAATACAGGGGTCCTATGGCTACACCTTC. Amino acid sequence: CASSEIQGSYGYTF.

The rearrangement links TRBV10-3 to TRBJ2-1; D may be TRBD1 or TRBD2 (5 bases each). Germline V gives CDR1 ENHRY, CDR2 SYGVKD. Trimming removed 7 bases from V and 7 bases from J, with 17 bases in between. This CDR3 contains 14 residues. The CDR3 region has the DNA TGTGCCATCACCGGGCCCGACAGAGGGAATGAGCAGTTCTTC. This gives the protein CAITGPDRGNEQFF.

V gene TRBV3-1 combines with J gene TRBJ2-2; D is possibly TRBD1 or TRBD2 (5 bases each). Looked up from germline, CDR1 is LGHDT and CDR2 is YNNKEL (reference sequence). The CDR3 length is 15 residues. The ends were cut back, 1 base at V and 3 bases at J, with 9 bases in the middle. The CDR3 nucleotides are TGTGCCAGCAGCCAAGGACTGGGGGACACCGGGGAGCTGTTTTTT. Amino acids: CASSQGLGDTGELFF.

The chain has TRBV20-1 and TRBJ2-4; D possibly corresponds to TRBD2 (5 bases). Trimming pared 3 bases from V and 14 bases from J, leaving 20 bases between. In germline, CDR1 is DFQATT, CDR2 SNEGSKA (reference sequence). The CDR3 runs 13 residues. DNA of the CDR3: TGCAGTGCTAGTAAAGGGCCCCCGGGGATTGAGTACTTC. Translating it yields CSASKGPPGIEYF.

The sample holds many counts of this clonotype. This rearrangement joins TRBV20-1 to TRBJ2-2, with 9 bases fitting TRBD1. The germline V gene encodes CDR1 DFQATT and CDR2 SNEGSKA (reference sequence). The trim removed 1 base at V and 3 bases at J, leaving 6 bases unmatched. This CDR3 contains 16 residues. The CDR3 DNA sequence: TGCAGTGCTAGAGCAAAACAGGGGGCGGACACCGGGGAGCTGTTTTTT. The encoded protein is CSARAKQGADTGELFF.

In this sample, this clonotype turned up a few times. The J gene is TRBJ2-7, the V gene TRBV6-2 or TRBV6-3; 8 positions agree with TRBD2. The germline V gene encodes CDR1 MNHEY and CDR2 SVGEGT. The CDR3 consists of 16 residues. V gave up 0 bases and J gave up 0 bases; unmatched junction bases: 4. This chain's CDR3 is CASSYSDSGSSYEQYV. The CDR3 DNA follows: TGTGCCAGCAGTTACTCGGACAGCGGGAGCTCCTACGAGCAGTACGTC.